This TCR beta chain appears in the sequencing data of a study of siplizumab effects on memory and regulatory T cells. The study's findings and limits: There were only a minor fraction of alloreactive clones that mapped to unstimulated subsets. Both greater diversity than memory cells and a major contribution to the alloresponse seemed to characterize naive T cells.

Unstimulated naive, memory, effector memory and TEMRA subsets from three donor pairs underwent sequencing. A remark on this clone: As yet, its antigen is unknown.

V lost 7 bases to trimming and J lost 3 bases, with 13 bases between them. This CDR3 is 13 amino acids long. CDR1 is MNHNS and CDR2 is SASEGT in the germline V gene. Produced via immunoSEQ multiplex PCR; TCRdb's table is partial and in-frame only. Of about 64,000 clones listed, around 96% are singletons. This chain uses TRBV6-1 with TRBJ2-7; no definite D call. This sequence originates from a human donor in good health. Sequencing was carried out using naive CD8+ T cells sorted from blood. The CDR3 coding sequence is TGTGCCAGCATGATTCACACGAACTACGAGCAGTACTTC. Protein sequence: CASMIHTNYEQYF.